What follows are 3 T cell receptor beta chains derived from one specimen sequenced in a study of blood T cell repertoires in COVID-19 (dated by TCRdb to 2018 to 2021). Library preparation employed the immunoSEQ multiplex PCR assay. TCRdb stores this immuneACCESS table with in-frame sequences only. Part of the clones is absent; in the studies checked, under half of the shortfall reflects unresolved V genes, and no reason is known for the rest. This sample has 220,000 or so clones in its table, and around four fifths of those were observed once. 5.1% of the sample rests with the top ten. The sequenced sample consisted of peripheral blood. The receptors were sampled from a woman in her fifties or sixties who had recovered from COVID-19.

This chain joins TRBV19 and TRBJ1-2; 8 bases line up with TRBD1. This CDR3 has 14 amino acids. Germline CDR1 is LNHDA and CDR2 is SQIVND (reference sequence). V lost 4 bases to trimming and J lost 8 bases; unmatched junction nucleotides: 9. For the CDR3, the DNA is TGTGCCAGTAGTAAACTGGGCAGGGGGCGCGGCTACACCTTC. As protein: CASSKLGRGRGYTF.

The chain combines TRBV4-2 with TRBJ1-5; D remains unclear. CDR1 is LGHNA and CDR2 is YNFKEQ in the germline V gene. CDR3 size: 13 residues. The germline V and J ends were trimmed by 0 bases and 6 bases, with 6 bases remaining between them. The CDR3 protein is CASSQETLQPQHF. The CDR3 DNA reads as TGTGCCAGCAGCCAAGAGACACTTCAGCCCCAGCATTTT.

The chain has TRBV6-5 and TRBJ1-5, with unresolved D. V lost 7 bases and J 10 bases, leaving 17 bases between the germline ends. Germline CDR1 MNHEY, CDR2 SVGAGI. The CDR3 has 13 amino acids. CDR3 coding DNA: TGTGCCAGCACGACTCCCGAAGGTTTACCCCAGCATTTT. Its protein product is CASTTPEGLPQHF.